Presented here are 25 T cell receptor beta chains from one specimen sequenced in a study of T cell repertoires in cytomegalovirus infection. Using its own MiXCR run on the reads, TCRdb lists one record per CDR3 protein. The table includes roughly 630,000 distinct CDR3 sequences, 20% to 30% detected once. The source material was CD8+ T cells from PBMCs. The receptor set was obtained from a human donor in good health (CMV status not recorded). Some clones in this sample may be carry-over from other donors' samples.

This clonotype was seen a handful of times. V and J are TRBV4-1 and TRBJ1-5; TRBD1 is a possible D gene (5 bases). CDR3 length equals 15 residues. The germline V gene has CDR1 MGHRA and CDR2 YSYEKL. The ends were cut back, 3 bases at V and 0 bases at J, with 9 bases in the middle. Written as DNA, the CDR3 is TGCGCCAGCAGCCAGTGGGGGAATAGCAATCAGCCCCAGCATTTT. Protein product: CASSQWGNSNQPQHF.

V and J are TRBV28 and TRBJ1-6; D is unclear. Per the germline V gene, CDR1 is MDHEN and CDR2 is SYDVKM. The length of the CDR3 is 14 residues. V dropped 3 bases and J dropped 10 bases, with 13 bases sitting between them. This chain's CDR3 is CASSFEGYLSPLHF. The CDR3 DNA reads as TGTGCCAGCAGTTTTGAGGGCTACTTGTCACCCCTCCACTTT.

The CDR3 loop is CASSTMDRGLQETQYF. The CDR3 DNA follows: TGTGCCAGCAGTACCATGGACAGGGGCCTCCAAGAGACCCAGTACTTC. The chain combines TRBV28 with TRBJ2-5; 9 bases match TRBD1. V gave up 5 bases and J gave up 1 base; unmatched junction bases: 8. The germline V gene encodes CDR1 MDHEN and CDR2 SYDVKM. The CDR3 has 16 amino acids.

This clonotype was detected only a few times. The chain combines TRBV20-1 with TRBJ2-1; TRBD1 aligns across 8 bases. J was trimmed by 1 base and V by 5 bases; bases with no gene match: 7. The CDR3 has 15 amino acids. Germline CDR1 and CDR2: DFQATT and SNEGSKA (reference sequence). CDR3 region: CSARTGRGSYNEQFF. For the CDR3, the DNA is TGCAGTGCTCGGACAGGGCGAGGGTCCTACAATGAGCAGTTCTTC.

The V call is TRBV28, the J call TRBJ2-3, with 8 bases lining up with TRBD2. Germline CDR1 MDHEN, CDR2 SYDVKM. The CDR3 is made up of 11 amino acids. Trimming at V came to 8 bases and at J to 12 bases, leaving 7 bases not matched to a gene. CDR3 DNA sequence: TGTGCCAGCGGACCCGGGACTAGTCAGTATTTT. The encoded protein is CASGPGTSQYF.

This chain links TRBV29-1 with TRBJ1-2, with a weak D call TRBD1 (5 bases). Trimming took 5 bases from V and 4 from J, leaving 11 bases between them. From germline, CDR1 is SQVTM and CDR2 ANQGSEA. This CDR3 contains 12 residues. This chain's CDR3 is CSVTGTLYGYTF. CDR3 nucleotides: TGCAGCGTTACGGGGACCCTCTATGGCTACACCTTC.

The rearrangement links TRBV14 to TRBJ2-2, with TRBD2 matching 9 bases. V was pared by 4 bases and J by 3 bases, with 9 bases of the junction left unmatched. The CDR3 is 17 residues long. Looked up from germline, CDR1 is SGHDN and CDR2 is FVKESK. CDR3 in DNA: TGTGCCAGCAGCCCCCCGCGAGCGGGGGGTCACACCGGGGAGCTGTTTTTT. This gives the protein CASSPPRAGGHTGELFF.

The table lists this clonotype with many counts. The rearrangement links TRBV7-2 to TRBJ1-5; D is unclear. The CDR3 extends over 15 amino acids. The ends were cut back, 3 bases at V and 2 bases at J, with 11 bases in the middle. The germline CDR1 and CDR2 sequences are SGHTA and FQGNSA. This CDR3 is CASSFLASGNQPQHF. The CDR3 DNA reads as TGTGCCAGCAGCTTCTTGGCTTCGGGCAATCAGCCCCAGCATTTT.

This clonotype has more than one count but fewer than ten. The chain joins TRBV27 to TRBJ2-3; 10 bases line up with TRBD2. Trimming at V came to 6 bases and at J to 5 bases, leaving 11 bases not matched to a gene. CDR3 size: 16 residues. Germline assignment: CDR1 MNHEY and CDR2 SMNVEV (reference sequence). The CDR3 DNA is TGTGCCAGCAGACGCATCAGCGGGGGGGCCGTAGATACGCAGTATTTT. Translating it yields CASRRISGGAVDTQYF.

V is TRBV5-5 and J is TRBJ2-5; 8 nucleotides match TRBD2. Germline trimming cut 0 bases from V and 5 bases from J; bases unmatched to any gene: 6. Germline CDR1 is SGHKS and CDR2 is YYEKEE (reference sequence). This CDR3 comprises 15 residues. The CDR3 protein is CASSLVGSGGETQYF. As DNA, the CDR3 is TGTGCCAGCAGCTTGGTTGGCTCGGGGGGGGAGACCCAGTACTTC.

There are a few counts of this clonotype. The rearrangement links TRBV7-9 to TRBJ2-1; D is uncertain. There are 11 residues in the CDR3. Trimming removed 8 bases at V and 10 bases at J, with 12 bases between. Germline values: CDR1 SEHNR, CDR2 FQNEAQ (reference sequence). DNA for the CDR3: TGTGCCAGCGGTCCCCTGACCGAGCAGTTCTTC. It specifies CASGPLTEQFF.

The J gene is TRBJ1-2, the V gene TRBV7-9, with a possible D match to TRBD1 (5 bases). V lost 3 bases and J lost 0, with 20 bases in between. This CDR3 is built from 18 residues. Germline V gives CDR1 SEHNR, CDR2 FQNEAQ (reference sequence). CDR3 nucleotide sequence: TGTGCCAGCAGCTTGGACGGCTTGCAGGGTCCGGCTAACTATGGCTACACCTTC. Translated, it gives CASSLDGLQGPANYGYTF.

This clonotype came up many times. The chain carries TRBV7-6 and TRBJ2-3; D call uncertain. This CDR3 is 12 amino acids long. Germline assignment: CDR1 SGHVS and CDR2 FNYEAQ. Trimming removed 4 bases from V and 5 bases from J, with 7 bases in between. The CDR3: CASSSLEDTQYF. The DNA for the CDR3 is TGTGCCAGCAGCTCCCTGGAAGATACGCAGTATTTT.

This clonotype turned up a few times. The J gene is TRBJ1-2, the V gene TRBV28; D not certain. In germline, CDR1 is MDHEN, CDR2 SYDVKM. This CDR3 has 18 residues. With 2 bases removed from V and 2 bases from J, the gap between germline ends came to 21 bases. CDR3 region: CASSLGRAAAPLNYGYTF. As DNA, the CDR3 is TGTGCCAGCAGTTTAGGGCGGGCGGCAGCGCCATTAAACTATGGCTACACCTTC.

This clonotype has ten or more counts. This rearrangement joins TRBV4-2 to TRBJ1-5; D might be TRBD1 (6 bases). The CDR3 loop spans 16 amino acids. Germline loops: CDR1 LGHNA, CDR2 YNFKEQ. The ends were cut back, 0 bases at V and 7 bases at J, with 16 bases in the middle. Here the CDR3 DNA reads TGTGCCAGCAGCCAAGATCATGGCTGGGGGCGACAGCCCCAGCATTTT. Its translation is CASSQDHGWGRQPQHF.

This clonotype has ten or more counts. The gene calls are TRBV7-2 and TRBJ2-2; possibly TRBD1 or TRBD2 for D (5 bases each). CDR3 length: 13 residues. The V end was cut by 10 bases, the J end by 4 bases, with 13 bases between. The germline V gene has CDR1 SGHTA and CDR2 FQGNSA. CDR3 DNA sequence: TGTGCCACCCACCGGGACCTCACCGGGGAGCTGTTTTTT. As protein: CATHRDLTGELFF.

This clonotype was recorded at least ten times. This rearrangement joins TRBV7-8 to TRBJ2-3, with 9 bases aligning to TRBD2. The germline gives CDR1 SGHVS, CDR2 FQNEAQ. The CDR3 length is 15 residues. The ends lost 2 bases at V and 2 bases at J; junction bases unmatched: 2. The chain's CDR3 is CASSLLAGYTDTQYF. The CDR3 DNA reads TGTGCCAGCAGCTTACTAGCGGGGTACACAGATACGCAGTATTTT.

The chain employs TRBV4-1 and TRBJ1-1; D not resolved. The CDR3 is 15 residues long. Trimming took 0 bases from V and 7 from J, leaving 15 bases between them. Germline CDR1 reads MGHRA; CDR2 reads YSYEKL. The CDR3 reads CASSQDTWASVEAFF. In DNA form, the CDR3 reads TGCGCCAGCAGCCAAGATACTTGGGCCTCGGTTGAAGCTTTCTTT.

The V and J genes are TRBV15 and TRBJ1-3; unclear D gene. This CDR3 is built from 15 residues. CDR1 is LNHNV and CDR2 is YYDKDF in the germline V gene (reference sequence). The ends were cut back, 1 base at V and 1 base at J, with 8 bases in the middle. The CDR3 bases are TGTGCCACCAGCAGAGGAGGGAATTCTGGAAACACCATATATTTT. Its translation is CATSRGGNSGNTIYF.

This clonotype was recorded at least ten times. This chain uses TRBV7-9 with TRBJ1-2; 7 nucleotides match TRBD1. The CDR3 length is 16 residues. J lost 2 bases, V lost 3 bases, and 9 bases had no gene match. Germline V lookup: CDR1 SEHNR, CDR2 FQNEAQ (reference sequence). The CDR3, as DNA: TGTGCCAGCAGCTTCACGACAGGGCCTGCGAACTATGGCTACACCTTC. Translating it yields CASSFTTGPANYGYTF. The full variable domain, completed using reference TRBV7-9 and TRBJ1-2, is DTGVSQNPRHKITKRGQNVTFRCDPISEHNRLYWYRQTLGQGPEFLTYFQNEAQLEKSRLLSDRFSAERPKGSFSTLEIQRTEQGDSAMYLCASSFTTGPANYGYTFGSGTRLTVV.

This clonotype was observed a few times. The V call is TRBV27, the J call TRBJ1-5; no clear D gene. The CDR3 is 14 residues long. The germline V and J ends were trimmed by 5 bases and 3 bases, with 11 bases remaining between them. The germline V gene encodes CDR1 MNHEY and CDR2 SMNVEV (reference sequence). CDR3 DNA sequence: TGTGCCAGCAGTCACGGACTGCACAATCAGCCCCAGCATTTT. Amino acid sequence: CASSHGLHNQPQHF.

At least ten counts were recorded for this clonotype. J is TRBJ2-1 and V is TRBV7-2; D not resolved. V was pared by 0 bases and J by 1 base, with 16 bases between. Germline V CDR1 and CDR2: SGHTA, FQGNSA. The CDR3 spans 18 residues. The CDR3 nucleotides read TGTGCCAGCAGCTTAGCCTATGACGCAGGCCTTTCCTACAATGAGCAGTTCTTC. As protein: CASSLAYDAGLSYNEQFF.

This clonotype was seen at least ten times. The chain links TRBV7-8 to TRBJ2-3; tentative D call: TRBD2 (6 bases). CDR1 and CDR2 from the germline V gene are SGHVS and FQNEAQ. The length of the CDR3 is 13 residues. With 4 bases removed from V and 5 bases from J, the gap between germline ends came to 10 bases. The CDR3 DNA is TGTGCCAGCAGCTCCGGGGAGGAAGATACGCAGTATTTT. Residues: CASSSGEEDTQYF.

This chain connects TRBV6-2 or TRBV6-3 to TRBJ2-1; 7 positions match TRBD1. Germline CDR1 is MNHEY and CDR2 is SVGEGT. The CDR3 runs 17 residues. V trimming: 2 bases; J trimming: 7 bases; junction bases outside the gene matches: 14. As DNA, the CDR3 is TGTGCCAGCAGTTACGTCGGGGACAGTGGGGAAATGAATGAGCAGTTCTTC. This translates into CASSYVGDSGEMNEQFF.

V and J are TRBV4-1 and TRBJ2-2; D might be TRBD1 or TRBD2, each matching 6 bases. Germline lookup yields CDR1 MGHRA and CDR2 YSYEKL. This CDR3 is 15 amino acids long. V lost 0 bases, J lost 4 bases, and 9 bases lay in between. The CDR3 DNA follows: TGCGCCAGCAGCCAAGAAAGGGGGGCCACCGGGGAGCTGTTTTTT. Amino acid sequence: CASSQERGATGELFF.